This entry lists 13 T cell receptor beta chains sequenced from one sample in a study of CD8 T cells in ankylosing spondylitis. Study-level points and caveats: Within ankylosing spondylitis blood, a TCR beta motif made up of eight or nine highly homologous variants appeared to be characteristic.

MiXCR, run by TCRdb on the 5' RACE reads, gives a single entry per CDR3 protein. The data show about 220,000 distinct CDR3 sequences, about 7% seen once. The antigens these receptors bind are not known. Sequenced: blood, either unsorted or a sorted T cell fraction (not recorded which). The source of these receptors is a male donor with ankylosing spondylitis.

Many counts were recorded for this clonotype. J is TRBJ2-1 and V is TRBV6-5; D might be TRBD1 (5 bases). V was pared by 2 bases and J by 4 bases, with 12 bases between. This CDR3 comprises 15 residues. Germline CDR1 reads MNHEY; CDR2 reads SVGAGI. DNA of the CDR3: TGTGCCAGCAGTTACGGCCTAGGGGATTACAATGAGCAGTTCTTC. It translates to CASSYGLGDYNEQFF.

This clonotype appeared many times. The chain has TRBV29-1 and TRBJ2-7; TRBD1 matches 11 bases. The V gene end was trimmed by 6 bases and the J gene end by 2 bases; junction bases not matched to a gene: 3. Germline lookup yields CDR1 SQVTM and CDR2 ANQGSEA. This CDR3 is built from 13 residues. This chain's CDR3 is CSVRGQGAYEQYF. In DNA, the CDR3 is TGCAGCGTACGGGGACAGGGGGCCTACGAGCAGTACTTC.

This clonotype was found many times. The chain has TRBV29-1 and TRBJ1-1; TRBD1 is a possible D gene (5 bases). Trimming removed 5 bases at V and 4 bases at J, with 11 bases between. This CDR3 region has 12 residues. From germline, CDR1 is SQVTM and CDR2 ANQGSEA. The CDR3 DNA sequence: TGCAGCGTTTGGGGAGGGGTCACTGAAGCTTTCTTT. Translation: CSVWGGVTEAFF.

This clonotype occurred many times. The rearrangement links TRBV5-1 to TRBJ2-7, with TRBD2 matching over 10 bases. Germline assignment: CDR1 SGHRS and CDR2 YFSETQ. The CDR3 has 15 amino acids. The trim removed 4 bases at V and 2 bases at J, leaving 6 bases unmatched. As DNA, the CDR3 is TGCGCCAGCAGCGGGTCTAGCGGGGGTCCCTACGAGCAGTACTTC. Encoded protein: CASSGSSGGPYEQYF.

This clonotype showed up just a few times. CDR3 protein: CASSLIASGGWNEQFF. The CDR3 DNA is TGTGCCAGCAGCTTAATTGCGAGCGGGGGGTGGAATGAGCAGTTCTTC. V usage is TRBV7-3 and J usage is TRBJ2-1, with 9 nucleotides matching TRBD2. This CDR3 spans 16 amino acids. Germline CDR1 is SGHTA and CDR2 is FQGTGA. With 1 base clipped from V and 7 bases from J, the junction kept 8 bases outside the gene matches.

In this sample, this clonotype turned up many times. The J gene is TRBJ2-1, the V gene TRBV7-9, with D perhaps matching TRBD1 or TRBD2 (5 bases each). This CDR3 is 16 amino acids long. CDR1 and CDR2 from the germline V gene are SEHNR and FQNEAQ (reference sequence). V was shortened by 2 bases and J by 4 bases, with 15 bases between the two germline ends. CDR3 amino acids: CASSLKMGPPYNEQFF. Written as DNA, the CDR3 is TGTGCCAGCAGCTTAAAGATGGGACCACCATACAATGAGCAGTTCTTC.

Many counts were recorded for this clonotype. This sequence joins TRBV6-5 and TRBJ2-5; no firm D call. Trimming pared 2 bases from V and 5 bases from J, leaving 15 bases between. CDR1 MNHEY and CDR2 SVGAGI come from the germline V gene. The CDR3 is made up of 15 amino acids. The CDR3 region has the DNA TGTGCCAGCAGTTACCCCGGACCAGTTCGGGAGACCCAGTACTTC. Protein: CASSYPGPVRETQYF.

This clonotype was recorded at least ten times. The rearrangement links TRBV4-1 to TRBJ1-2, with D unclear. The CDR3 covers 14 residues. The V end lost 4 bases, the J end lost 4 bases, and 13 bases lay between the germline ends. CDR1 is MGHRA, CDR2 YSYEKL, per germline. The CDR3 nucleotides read TGCGCCAGCAGCCCGGACCGTACTTTCTATGGCTACACCTTC. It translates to CASSPDRTFYGYTF.

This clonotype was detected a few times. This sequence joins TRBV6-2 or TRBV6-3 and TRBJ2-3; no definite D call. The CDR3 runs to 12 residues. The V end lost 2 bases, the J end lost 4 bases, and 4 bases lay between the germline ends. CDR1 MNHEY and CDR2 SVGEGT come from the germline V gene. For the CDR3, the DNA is TGTGCCAGCAGTTACACGTCAGATACGCAGTATTTT. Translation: CASSYTSDTQYF.

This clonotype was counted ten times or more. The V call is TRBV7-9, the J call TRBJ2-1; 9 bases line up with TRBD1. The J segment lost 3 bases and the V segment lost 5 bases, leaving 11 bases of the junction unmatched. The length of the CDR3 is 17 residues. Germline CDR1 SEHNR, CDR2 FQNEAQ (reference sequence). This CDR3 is CASSLGLRDRDYNEQFF. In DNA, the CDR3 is TGTGCCAGCAGCCTTGGCTTACGGGACAGGGACTACAATGAGCAGTTCTTC.

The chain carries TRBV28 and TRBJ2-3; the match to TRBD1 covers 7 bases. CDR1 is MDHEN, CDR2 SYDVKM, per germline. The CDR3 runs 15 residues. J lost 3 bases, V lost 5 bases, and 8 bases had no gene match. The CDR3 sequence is CASSTDRVRTDTQYF. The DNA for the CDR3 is TGTGCCAGCAGTACCGACAGGGTGAGAACAGATACGCAGTATTTT.

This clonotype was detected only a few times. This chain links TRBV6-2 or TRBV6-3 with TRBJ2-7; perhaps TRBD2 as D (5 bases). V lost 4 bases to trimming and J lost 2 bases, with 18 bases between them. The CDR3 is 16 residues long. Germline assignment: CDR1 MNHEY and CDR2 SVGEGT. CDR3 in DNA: TGTGCCAGCAGTTCCTTGACTAACCCGAACACCTACGAGCAGTACTTC. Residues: CASSSLTNPNTYEQYF.

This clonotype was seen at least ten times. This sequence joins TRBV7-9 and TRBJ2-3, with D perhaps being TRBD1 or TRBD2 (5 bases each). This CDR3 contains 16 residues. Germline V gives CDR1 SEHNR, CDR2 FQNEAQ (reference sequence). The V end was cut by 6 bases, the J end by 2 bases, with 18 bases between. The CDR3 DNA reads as TGTGCCAGCAGTTTGGGGCGGGCTACGAACACAGATACGCAGTATTTT. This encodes CASSLGRATNTDTQYF.